A single T cell receptor (beta chain) is shown here with its context. Authors' processing steps: Reference gene primer amplification in the assay estimated nucleated cell counts. The method was immunoSEQ multiplex PCR; TCRdb's version includes in-frame clones alone and lacks a portion of them. The V and J calls and the clone size are those of that table, but D and trimming were determined from the DNA. The repertoire holds over 60,000 clones, with approximately 90% as singletons. Deletions cut 3 bases from V and 1 base from J, with 12 bases between. The CDR3 sequence is 16 residues long. The germline gives CDR1 LNHDA, CDR2 SQIVND (reference sequence). This record belongs to a study of blood T cell repertoires in COVID-19.

Material: peripheral blood. This clonotype was sampled from a woman older than 75 with active COVID-19. The V call is TRBV19, the J call TRBJ2-2; D gene unclear. The CDR3 region is CASSMGRPMNTGELFF. CDR3 nucleotide sequence: TGTGCCAGTAGTATGGGCAGGCCAATGAACACCGGGGAGCTGTTTTTT. Together with reference TRBV19 and TRBJ2-2, the CDR3 gives the full variable domain: DGGITQSPKYLFRKEGQNVTLSCEQNLNHDAMYWYRQDPGQGLRLIYYSQIVNDFQKGDIAEGYSVSREKKESFPLTVTSAQKNPTAFYLCASSMGRPMNTGELFFGEGSRLTVL.